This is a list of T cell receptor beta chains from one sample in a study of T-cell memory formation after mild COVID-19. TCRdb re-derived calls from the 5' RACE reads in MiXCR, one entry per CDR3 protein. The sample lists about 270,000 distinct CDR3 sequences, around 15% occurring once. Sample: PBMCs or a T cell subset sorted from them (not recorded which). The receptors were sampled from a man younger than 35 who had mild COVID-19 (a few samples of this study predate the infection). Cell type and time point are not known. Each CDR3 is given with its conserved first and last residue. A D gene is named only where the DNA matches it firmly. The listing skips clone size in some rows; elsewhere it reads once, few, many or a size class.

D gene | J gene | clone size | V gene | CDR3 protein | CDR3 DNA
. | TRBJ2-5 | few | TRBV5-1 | CASSRAAEAETQYF | TGCGCCAGCAGCCGGGCCGCGGAAGCAGAGACCCAGTACTTC
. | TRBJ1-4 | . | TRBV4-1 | CASSQKVGADEKLFF | TGCGCCAGCAGCCAAAAAGTGGGGGCGGATGAAAAACTGTTTTTT
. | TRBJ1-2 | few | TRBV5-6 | CASSSTRTDNNYGYTF | TGTGCCAGCAGCTCCACAAGGACAGACAATAACTATGGCTACACCTTC
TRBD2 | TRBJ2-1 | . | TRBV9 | CASSVGGLGLNEQFF | TGTGCCAGCAGCGTAGGGGGACTAGGGCTCAATGAGCAGTTCTTC
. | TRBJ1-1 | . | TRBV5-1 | CASSLAGGVNTEAFF | TGCGCCAGCAGCTTGGCTGGGGGCGTAAACACTGAAGCTTTCTTT
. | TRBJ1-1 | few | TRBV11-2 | CASSLGRRASGTEAFF | TGTGCCAGCAGCTTAGGCAGGAGGGCGTCGGGTACTGAAGCTTTCTTT
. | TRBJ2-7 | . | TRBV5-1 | CASSLGFSGGEQYF | TGCGCCAGCAGCTTGGGATTCTCAGGAGGCGAGCAGTACTTC
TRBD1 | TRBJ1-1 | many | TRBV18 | CASSPTGETEAFF | TGTGCCAGCTCACCAACAGGGGAGACTGAAGCTTTCTTT
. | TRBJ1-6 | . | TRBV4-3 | CASSLYWGPPNNSPLHF | TGCGCCAGCAGCCTCTACTGGGGCCCGCCTAATAATTCACCCCTCCACTTT
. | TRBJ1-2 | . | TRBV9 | CASSETNYGYTF | TGTGCCAGCAGCGAGACTAACTATGGCTACACCTTC
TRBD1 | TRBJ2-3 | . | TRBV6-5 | CASSYDRGTGAQYF | TGTGCCAGCAGTTACGACCGAGGGACAGGGGCGCAGTATTTT
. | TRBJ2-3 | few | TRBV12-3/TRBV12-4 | CATSPELLTDTQYF | TGTGCCACCTCTCCTGAGTTACTCACAGATACGCAGTATTTT
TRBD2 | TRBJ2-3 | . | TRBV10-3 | CAISEPTSGSIDTQYF | TGTGCCATCAGTGAACCGACTAGCGGGAGTATAGATACGCAGTATTTT
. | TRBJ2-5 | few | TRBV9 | CASSGERGGQETQYF | TGTGCCAGCAGCGGAGAGAGGGGGGGGCAAGAGACCCAGTACTTC
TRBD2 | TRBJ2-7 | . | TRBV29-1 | CSGTSFNEQYF | TGCAGCGGGACTAGCTTTAACGAGCAGTACTTC
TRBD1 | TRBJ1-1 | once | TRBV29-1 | CSGQGARDTEAFF | TGCAGCGGACAGGGGGCGCGGGACACTGAAGCTTTCTTT
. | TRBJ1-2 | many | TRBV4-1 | CASSQDRGFNGYTF | TGCGCCAGCAGCCAAGACCGGGGGTTCAATGGCTACACCTTC
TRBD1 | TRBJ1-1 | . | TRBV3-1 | CATSTEGAWTEAFF | TGTGCCACCAGCACGGAGGGGGCTTGGACTGAAGCTTTCTTT
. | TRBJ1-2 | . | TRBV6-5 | CASSYRVSNYGYTF | TGTGCCAGCAGTTACAGGGTCTCTAACTATGGCTACACCTTC
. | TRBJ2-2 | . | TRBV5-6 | CASSSRKENTGELFF | TGTGCCAGCAGCTCTCGGAAGGAGAACACCGGGGAGCTGTTTTTT
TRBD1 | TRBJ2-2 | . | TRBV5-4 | CASSKGQPNTGELFF | TGTGCCAGCAGCAAGGGACAGCCGAACACCGGGGAGCTGTTTTTT
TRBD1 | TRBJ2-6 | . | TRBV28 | CASTGTGLIGANVLTF | TGTGCCAGCACCGGGACAGGGTTAATTGGGGCCAACGTCCTGACTTTC
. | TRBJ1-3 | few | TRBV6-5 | CASSYDGVSGNTIYF | TGTGCCAGCAGTTACGACGGGGTTTCTGGAAACACCATATATTTT
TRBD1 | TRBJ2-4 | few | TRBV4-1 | CASSQEAGGFAKNIQYF | TGCGCCAGCAGCCAAGAGGCAGGGGGCTTCGCCAAAAACATTCAGTACTTC
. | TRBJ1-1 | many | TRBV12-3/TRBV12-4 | CASRPLIGAGTEAFF | TGTGCCAGCAGACCCCTCATTGGGGCGGGCACTGAAGCTTTCTTT
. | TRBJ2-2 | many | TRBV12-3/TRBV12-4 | CASRPTGTGELFF | TGTGCCAGCAGGCCCACAGGAACCGGGGAGCTGTTTTTT
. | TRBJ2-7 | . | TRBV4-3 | CASSQDLGYRARNEQYF | TGCGCCAGCAGCCAAGATCTAGGGTACAGGGCTCGGAACGAGCAGTACTTC
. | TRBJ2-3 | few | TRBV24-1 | CATSDASFTDTQYF | TGTGCCACCAGTGATGCGAGTTTCACAGATACGCAGTATTTT
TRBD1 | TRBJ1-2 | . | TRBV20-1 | CSARDRPDRVMEYGYTF | TGCAGTGCTAGAGATCGTCCGGACAGGGTTATGGAGTATGGCTACACCTTC
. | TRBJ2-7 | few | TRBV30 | CAWSWSGQGGTYEQYF | TGTGCCTGGAGTTGGTCAGGGCAAGGTGGAACCTACGAGCAGTACTTC
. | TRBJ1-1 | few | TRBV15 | CATSRAVYTEAFF | TGTGCCACCAGCAGAGCGGTATACACTGAAGCTTTCTTT
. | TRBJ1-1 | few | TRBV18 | CASSPFRENTEAFF | TGTGCCAGCTCACCATTCAGGGAGAACACTGAAGCTTTCTTT
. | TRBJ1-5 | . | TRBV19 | CASSMGFGQQHF | TGTGCCAGTAGTATGGGATTTGGACAGCAGCATTTT
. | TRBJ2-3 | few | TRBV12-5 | CASGLVVSTSTDTQYF | TGTGCTAGTGGTTTGGTCGTGAGCACTAGCACAGATACGCAGTATTTT
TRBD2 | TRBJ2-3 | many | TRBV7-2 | CASSPGWRGGGDTQYF | TGTGCCAGCAGCCCAGGGTGGCGGGGGGGAGGAGATACGCAGTATTTT
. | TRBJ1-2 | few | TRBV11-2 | CASSFNRYYGYTF | TGTGCCAGCAGCTTCAACAGATACTATGGCTACACCTTC
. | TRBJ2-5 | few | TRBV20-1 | CSAKGTQETQYF | TGCAGTGCTAAGGGTACGCAAGAGACCCAGTACTTC
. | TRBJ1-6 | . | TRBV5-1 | CASSLYGTLSPLHF | TGCGCCAGCAGCTTGTACGGGACACTGTCACCCCTCCACTTT
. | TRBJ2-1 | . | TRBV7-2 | CASSLVGGLMEQFF | TGTGCCAGCAGCTTAGTCGGGGGCCTGATGGAGCAGTTCTTC
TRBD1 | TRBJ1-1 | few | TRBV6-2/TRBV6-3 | CASVKTGGRRNTEAFF | TGTGCCAGCGTAAAGACAGGGGGAAGGCGGAACACTGAAGCTTTCTTT
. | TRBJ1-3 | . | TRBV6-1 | CASSVWQTGNTIYF | TGTGCCAGCAGTGTGTGGCAGACTGGAAACACCATATATTTT
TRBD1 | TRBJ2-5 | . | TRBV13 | CASSFRGIWETQYF | TGTGCCAGCAGCTTCAGGGGGATATGGGAGACCCAGTACTTC
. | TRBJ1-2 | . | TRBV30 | CAWKKQGRDGYTF | TGTGCCTGGAAGAAACAGGGACGAGATGGCTACACCTTC
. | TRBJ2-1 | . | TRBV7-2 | CASSLVGAALLREQFF | TGTGCCAGCAGCTTAGTAGGGGCGGCGTTATTACGTGAGCAGTTCTTC
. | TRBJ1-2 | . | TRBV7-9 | CASTRPSGSGGENYGYTF | TGTGCCAGCACCCGTCCTTCGGGGTCCGGGGGCGAGAACTATGGCTACACCTTC